This T cell receptor beta chain was recorded in a study of cytomegalovirus exposure and HLA in healthy donors. Findings and caveats of the study: In an earlier analysis, productive rearrangement rates for most beta V segments clustered near 90% or 30%.

Both 60 Vbeta primers and 13 Jbeta primers went into the PCR. Assay: immunoSEQ multiplex PCR; the TCRdb copy retains only in-frame clones and omits some. The repertoire has some 89,000 clones, 85% of them found once; the top ten carry about 7%. Comment on this clone: Its antigen is still unknown.

Input material: PBMCs. This receptor was identified in a man aged 35 to 55 in good health and CMV-seropositive.

CDR3: CASSSRTSGNNEQFF. The CDR3 nucleotides read TGTGCCAGCAGTTCCCGGACTAGCGGGAACAATGAGCAGTTCTTC. This chain connects TRBV28 to TRBJ2-1; 12 bases map to TRBD2. Looked up from germline, CDR1 is MDHEN and CDR2 is SYDVKM. V was clipped by 4 bases and J by 5 bases; unmatched bases: 3. This CDR3 has 15 residues. The full variable domain, in which reference TRBV28 and TRBJ2-1 provide the parts outside the CDR3, is DVKVTQSSRYLVKRTGEKVFLECVQDMDHENMFWYRQDPGLGLRLIYFSYDVKMKEKGDIPEGYSVSREKKERFSLILESASTNQTSMYLCASSSRTSGNNEQFFGPGTRLTVL.